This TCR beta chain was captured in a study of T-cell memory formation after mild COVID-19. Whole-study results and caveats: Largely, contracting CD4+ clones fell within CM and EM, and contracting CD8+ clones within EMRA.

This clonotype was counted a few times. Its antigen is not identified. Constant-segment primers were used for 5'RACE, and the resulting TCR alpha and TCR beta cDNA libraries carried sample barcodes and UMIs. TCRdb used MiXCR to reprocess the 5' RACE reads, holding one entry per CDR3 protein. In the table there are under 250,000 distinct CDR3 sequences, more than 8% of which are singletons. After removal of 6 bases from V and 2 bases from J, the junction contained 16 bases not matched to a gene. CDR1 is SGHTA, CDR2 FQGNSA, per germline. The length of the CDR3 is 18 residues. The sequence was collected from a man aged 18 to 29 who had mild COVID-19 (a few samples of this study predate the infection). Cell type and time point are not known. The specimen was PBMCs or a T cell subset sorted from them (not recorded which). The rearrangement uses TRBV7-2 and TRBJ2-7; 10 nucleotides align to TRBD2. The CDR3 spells CASRDRLAGDPGTYEQYF. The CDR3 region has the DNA TGTGCCAGCAGGGATCGGCTAGCGGGGGACCCCGGTACCTACGAGCAGTACTTC.